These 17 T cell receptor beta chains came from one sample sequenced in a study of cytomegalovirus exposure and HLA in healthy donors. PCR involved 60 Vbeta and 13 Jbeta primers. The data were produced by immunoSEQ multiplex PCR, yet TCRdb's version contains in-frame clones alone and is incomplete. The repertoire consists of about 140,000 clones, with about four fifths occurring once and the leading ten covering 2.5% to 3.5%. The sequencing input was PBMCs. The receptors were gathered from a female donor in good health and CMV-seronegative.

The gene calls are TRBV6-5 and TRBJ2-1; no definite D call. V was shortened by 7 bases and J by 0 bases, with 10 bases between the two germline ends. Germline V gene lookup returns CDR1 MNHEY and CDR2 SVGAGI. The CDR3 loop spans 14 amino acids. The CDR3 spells CASIGGSSYNEQFF. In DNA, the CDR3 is TGTGCCAGCATTGGCGGAAGCTCCTACAATGAGCAGTTCTTC.

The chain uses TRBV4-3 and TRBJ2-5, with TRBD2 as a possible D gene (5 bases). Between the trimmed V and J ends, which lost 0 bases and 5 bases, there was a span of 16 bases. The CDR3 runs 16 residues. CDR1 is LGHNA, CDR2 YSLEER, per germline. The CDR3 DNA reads TGCGCCAGCAGCCAAGAATTCCGGAGGTCGATCGAGACCCAGTACTTC. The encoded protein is CASSQEFRRSIETQYF.

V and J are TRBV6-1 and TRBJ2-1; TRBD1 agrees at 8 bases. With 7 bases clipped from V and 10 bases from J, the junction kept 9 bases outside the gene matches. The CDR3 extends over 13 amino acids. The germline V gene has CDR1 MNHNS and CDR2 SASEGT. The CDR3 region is CASTTGDLFEQFF. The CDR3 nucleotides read TGTGCCAGCACGACAGGGGACCTTTTCGAGCAGTTCTTC.

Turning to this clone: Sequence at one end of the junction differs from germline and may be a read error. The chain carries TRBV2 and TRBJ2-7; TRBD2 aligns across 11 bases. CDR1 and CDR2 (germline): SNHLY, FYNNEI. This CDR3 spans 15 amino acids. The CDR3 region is CASRPTSGGSYGQYF. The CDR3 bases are TGTGCCAGCAGGCCCACTAGCGGGGGATCCTACGGGCAGTACTTC.

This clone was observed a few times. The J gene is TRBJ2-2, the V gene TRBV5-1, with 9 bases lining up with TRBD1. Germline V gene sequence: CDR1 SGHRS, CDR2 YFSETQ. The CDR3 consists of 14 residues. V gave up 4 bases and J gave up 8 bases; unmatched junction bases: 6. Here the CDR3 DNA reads TGCGCCAGCAGCGTTACAGGGGGCACGGGGGAGCTGTTTTTT. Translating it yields CASSVTGGTGELFF. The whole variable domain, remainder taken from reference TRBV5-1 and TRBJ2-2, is KAGVTQTPRYLIKTRGQQVTLSCSPISGHRSVSWYQQTPGQGLQFLFEYFSETQRNKGNFPGRFSGRQFSNSRSEMNVSTLELGDSALYLCASSVTGGTGELFFGEGSRLTVL.

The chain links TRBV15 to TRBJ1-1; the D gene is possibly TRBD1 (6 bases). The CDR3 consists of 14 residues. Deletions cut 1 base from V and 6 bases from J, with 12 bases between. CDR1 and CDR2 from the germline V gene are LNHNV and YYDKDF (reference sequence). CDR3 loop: CATSRGRGGSEAFF. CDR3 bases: TGTGCCACCAGCAGAGGGAGGGGGGGGTCTGAAGCTTTCTTT. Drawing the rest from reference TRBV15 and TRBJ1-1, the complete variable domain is DAMVIQNPRYQVTQFGKPVTLSCSQTLNHNVMYWYQQKSSQAPKLLFHYYDKDFNNEADTPDNFQSRRPNTSFCFLDIRSPGLGDTAMYLCATSRGRGGSEAFFGQGTRLTVV.

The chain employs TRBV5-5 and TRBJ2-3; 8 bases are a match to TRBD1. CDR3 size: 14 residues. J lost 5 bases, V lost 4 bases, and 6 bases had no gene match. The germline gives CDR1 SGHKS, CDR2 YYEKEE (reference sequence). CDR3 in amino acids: CASSVDRAGDTQYF. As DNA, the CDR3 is TGTGCCAGCAGCGTGGACAGGGCGGGAGATACGCAGTATTTT.

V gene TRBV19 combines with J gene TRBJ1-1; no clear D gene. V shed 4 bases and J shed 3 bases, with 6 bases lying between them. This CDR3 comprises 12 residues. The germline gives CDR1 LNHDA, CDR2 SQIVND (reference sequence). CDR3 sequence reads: CASSREDTEAFF. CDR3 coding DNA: TGTGCCAGTAGTAGGGAGGACACTGAAGCTTTCTTT. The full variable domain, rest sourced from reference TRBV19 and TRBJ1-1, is DGGITQSPKYLFRKEGQNVTLSCEQNLNHDAMYWYRQDPGQGLRLIYYSQIVNDFQKGDIAEGYSVSREKKESFPLTVTSAQKNPTAFYLCASSREDTEAFFGQGTRLTVV.

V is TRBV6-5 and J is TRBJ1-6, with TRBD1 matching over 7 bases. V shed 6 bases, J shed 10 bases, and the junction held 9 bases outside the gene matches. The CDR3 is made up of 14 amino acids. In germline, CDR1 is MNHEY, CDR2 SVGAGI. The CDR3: CASRIGGAWSPLHF. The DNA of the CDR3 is TGTGCCAGCAGGATAGGGGGCGCATGGTCACCCCTCCACTTT.

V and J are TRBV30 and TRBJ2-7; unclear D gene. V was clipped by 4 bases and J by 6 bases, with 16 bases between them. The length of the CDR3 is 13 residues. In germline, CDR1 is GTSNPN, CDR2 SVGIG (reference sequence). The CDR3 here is CAWTNEPIPEQYF. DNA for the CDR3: TGTGCCTGGACCAATGAGCCCATCCCCGAGCAGTACTTC. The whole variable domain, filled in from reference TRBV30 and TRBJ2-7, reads SQTIHQWPATLVQPVGSPLSLECTVEGTSNPNLYWYRQAAGRGLQLLFYSVGIGQISSEVPQNLSASRPQDRQFILSSKKLLLSDSGFYLCAWTNEPIPEQYFGPGTRLTVT.

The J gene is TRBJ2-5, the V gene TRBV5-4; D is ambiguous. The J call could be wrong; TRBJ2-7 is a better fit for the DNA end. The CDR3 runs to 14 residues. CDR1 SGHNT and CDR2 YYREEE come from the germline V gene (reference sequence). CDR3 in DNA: TGTGCCAGCAGCCGCGACGGTAGCTCCTACGAGCAGTACTTC. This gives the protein CASSRDGSSYEQYF.

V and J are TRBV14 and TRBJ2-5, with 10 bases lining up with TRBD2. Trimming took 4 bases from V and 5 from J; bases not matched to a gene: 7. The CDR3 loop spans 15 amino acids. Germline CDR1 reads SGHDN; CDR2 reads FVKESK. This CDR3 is CASSLNLAGGETQYF. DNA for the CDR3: TGTGCCAGCAGCCTGAACTTAGCGGGAGGCGAGACCCAGTACTTC.

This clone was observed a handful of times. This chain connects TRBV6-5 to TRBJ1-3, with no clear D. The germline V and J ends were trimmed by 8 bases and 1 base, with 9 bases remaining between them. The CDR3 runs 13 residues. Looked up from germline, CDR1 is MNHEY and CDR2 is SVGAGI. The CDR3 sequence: CASRRVSGNTIYF. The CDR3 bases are TGTGCCAGCCGTCGGGTATCTGGAAACACCATATATTTT.

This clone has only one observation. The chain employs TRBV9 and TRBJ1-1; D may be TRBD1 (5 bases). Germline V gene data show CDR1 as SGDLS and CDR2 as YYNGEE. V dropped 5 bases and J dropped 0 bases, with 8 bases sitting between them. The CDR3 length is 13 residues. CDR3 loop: CASSSTVNTEAFF. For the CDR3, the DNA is TGTGCCAGCAGTTCGACAGTGAACACTGAAGCTTTCTTT.

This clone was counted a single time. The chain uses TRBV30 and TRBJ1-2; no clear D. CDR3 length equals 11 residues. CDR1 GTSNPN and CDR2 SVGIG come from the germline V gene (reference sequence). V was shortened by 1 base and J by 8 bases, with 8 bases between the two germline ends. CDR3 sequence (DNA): TGTGCCTGGAGTGAAACAACAGGCTACACCTTC. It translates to CAWSETTGYTF.

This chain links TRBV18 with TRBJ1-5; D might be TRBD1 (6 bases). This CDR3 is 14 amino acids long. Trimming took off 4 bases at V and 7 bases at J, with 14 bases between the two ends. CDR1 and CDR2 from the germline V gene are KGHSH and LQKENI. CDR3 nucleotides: TGTGCCAGCTCACTTTCCGACAGGCCCCAGCCCCAGCATTTT. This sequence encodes CASSLSDRPQPQHF.

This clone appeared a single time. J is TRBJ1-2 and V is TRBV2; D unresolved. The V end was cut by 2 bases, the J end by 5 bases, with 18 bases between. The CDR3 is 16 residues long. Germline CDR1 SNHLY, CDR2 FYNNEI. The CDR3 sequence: CASSETGSVEGYGYTF. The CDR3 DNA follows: TGTGCCAGCAGTGAAACGGGGTCGGTTGAGGGTTATGGCTACACCTTC.